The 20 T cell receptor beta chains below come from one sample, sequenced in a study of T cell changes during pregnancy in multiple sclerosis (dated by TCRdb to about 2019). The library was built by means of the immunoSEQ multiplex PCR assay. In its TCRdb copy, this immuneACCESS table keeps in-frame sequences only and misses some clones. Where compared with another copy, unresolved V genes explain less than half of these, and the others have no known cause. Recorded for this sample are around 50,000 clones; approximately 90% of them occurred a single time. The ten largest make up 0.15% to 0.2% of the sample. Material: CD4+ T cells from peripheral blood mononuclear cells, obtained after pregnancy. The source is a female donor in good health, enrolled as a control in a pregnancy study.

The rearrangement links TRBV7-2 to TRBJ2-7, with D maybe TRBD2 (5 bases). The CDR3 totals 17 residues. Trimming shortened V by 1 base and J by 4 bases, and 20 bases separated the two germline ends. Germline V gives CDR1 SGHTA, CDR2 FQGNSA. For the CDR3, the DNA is TGTGCCAGCAGCTTAGAGAGGGCCGACCATGGCCTATACGAGCAGTACTTC. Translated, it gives CASSLERADHGLYEQYF.

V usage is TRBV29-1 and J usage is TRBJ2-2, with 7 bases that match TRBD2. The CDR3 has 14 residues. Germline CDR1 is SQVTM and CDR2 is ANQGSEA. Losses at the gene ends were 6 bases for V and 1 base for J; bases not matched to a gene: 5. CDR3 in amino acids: CSVHRGVNTGELFF. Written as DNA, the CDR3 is TGCAGCGTCCACCGGGGGGTGAACACCGGGGAGCTGTTTTTT.

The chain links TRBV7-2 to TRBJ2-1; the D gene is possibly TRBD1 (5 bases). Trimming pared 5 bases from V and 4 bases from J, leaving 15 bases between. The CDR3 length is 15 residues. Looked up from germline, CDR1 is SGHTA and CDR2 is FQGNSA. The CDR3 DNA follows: TGTGCCAGCAGCCCTGGGCGTACAGGTTACAATGAGCAGTTCTTC. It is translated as CASSPGRTGYNEQFF. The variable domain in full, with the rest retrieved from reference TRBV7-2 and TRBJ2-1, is GAGVSQSPSNKVTEKGKDVELRCDPISGHTALYWYRQSLGQGLEFLIYFQGNSAPDKSGLPSDRFSAERTGGSVSTLTIQRTQQEDSAVYLCASSPGRTGYNEQFFGPGTRLTVL.

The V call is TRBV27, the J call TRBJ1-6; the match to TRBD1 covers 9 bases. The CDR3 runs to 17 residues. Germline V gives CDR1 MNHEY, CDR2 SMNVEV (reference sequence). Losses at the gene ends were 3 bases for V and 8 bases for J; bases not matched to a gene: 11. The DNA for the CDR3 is TGTGCCAGCAGTTTGAAAGCCGGGACAGGGTCGGATTCACCCCTCCACTTT. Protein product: CASSLKAGTGSDSPLHF.

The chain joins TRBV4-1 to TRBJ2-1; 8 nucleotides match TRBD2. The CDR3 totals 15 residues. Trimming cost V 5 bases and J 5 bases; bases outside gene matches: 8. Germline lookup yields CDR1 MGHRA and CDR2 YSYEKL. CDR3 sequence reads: CASSSRGGLDNEQFF. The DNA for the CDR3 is TGCGCCAGCAGCTCTCGGGGGGGCCTCGACAATGAGCAGTTCTTC.

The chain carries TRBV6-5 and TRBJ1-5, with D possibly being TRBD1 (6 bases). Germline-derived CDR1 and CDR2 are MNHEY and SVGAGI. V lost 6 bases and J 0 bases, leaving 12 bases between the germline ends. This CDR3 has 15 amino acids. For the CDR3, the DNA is TGTGCCAGCAGGGCGGACAGATATAGCAATCAGCCCCAGCATTTT. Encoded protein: CASRADRYSNQPQHF.

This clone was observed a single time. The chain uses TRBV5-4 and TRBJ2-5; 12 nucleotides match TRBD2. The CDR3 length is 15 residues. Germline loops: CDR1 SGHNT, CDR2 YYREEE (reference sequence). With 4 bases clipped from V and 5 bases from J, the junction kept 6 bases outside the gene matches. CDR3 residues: CASSLRTSGAETQYF. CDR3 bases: TGTGCCAGCAGCCTCCGGACTAGCGGGGCTGAGACCCAGTACTTC.

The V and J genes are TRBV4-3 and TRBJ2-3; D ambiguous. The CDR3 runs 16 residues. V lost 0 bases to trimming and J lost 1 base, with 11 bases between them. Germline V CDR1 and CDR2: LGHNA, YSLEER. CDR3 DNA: TGCGCCAGCAGCCAAGATTTACGGTATGGCACAGATACGCAGTATTTT. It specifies CASSQDLRYGTDTQYF.

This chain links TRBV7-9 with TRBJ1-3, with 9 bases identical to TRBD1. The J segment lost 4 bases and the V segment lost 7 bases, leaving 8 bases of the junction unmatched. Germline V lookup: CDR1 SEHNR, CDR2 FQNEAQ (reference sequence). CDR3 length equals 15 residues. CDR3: CASTPGTGIGNTIYF. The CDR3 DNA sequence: TGTGCCAGCACCCCCGGGACAGGGATAGGAAACACCATATATTTT.

CDR3 DNA: TGTGCCAGTAGTATATCTAGAAGTGGCACCGGGGAGCTGTTTTTT. This sequence encodes CASSISRSGTGELFF. The V and J genes are TRBV19 and TRBJ2-2; D is unclear. Germline values: CDR1 LNHDA, CDR2 SQIVND (reference sequence). Trimming left V 2 bases short and J 4 bases short, with 11 bases between. This CDR3 is built from 15 residues. The full variable domain, completed using reference TRBV19 and TRBJ2-2, is DGGITQSPKYLFRKEGQNVTLSCEQNLNHDAMYWYRQDPGQGLRLIYYSQIVNDFQKGDIAEGYSVSREKKESFPLTVTSAQKNPTAFYLCASSISRSGTGELFFGEGSRLTVL.

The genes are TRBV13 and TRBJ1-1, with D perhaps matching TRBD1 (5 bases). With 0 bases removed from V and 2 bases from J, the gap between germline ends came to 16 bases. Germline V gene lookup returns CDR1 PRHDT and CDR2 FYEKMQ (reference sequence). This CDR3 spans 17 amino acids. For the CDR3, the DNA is TGTGCCAGCAGCTTAGGGGCGTTCAGGACACTAAACACTGAAGCTTTCTTT. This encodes CASSLGAFRTLNTEAFF.

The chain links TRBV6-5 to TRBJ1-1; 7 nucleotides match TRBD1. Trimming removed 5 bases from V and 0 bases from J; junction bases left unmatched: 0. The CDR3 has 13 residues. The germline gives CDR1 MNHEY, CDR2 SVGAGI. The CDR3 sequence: CASSTGVNTEAFF. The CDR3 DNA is TGTGCCAGCAGTACAGGGGTGAACACTGAAGCTTTCTTT.

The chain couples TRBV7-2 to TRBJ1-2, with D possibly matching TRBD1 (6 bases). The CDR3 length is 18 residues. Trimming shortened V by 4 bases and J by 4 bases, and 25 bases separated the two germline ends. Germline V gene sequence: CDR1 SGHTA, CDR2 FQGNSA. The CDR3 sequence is CASSSWGQGSSEGYGYTF. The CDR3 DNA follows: TGTGCCAGCAGCTCCTGGGGGCAGGGATCCTCCGAGGGCTATGGCTACACCTTC.

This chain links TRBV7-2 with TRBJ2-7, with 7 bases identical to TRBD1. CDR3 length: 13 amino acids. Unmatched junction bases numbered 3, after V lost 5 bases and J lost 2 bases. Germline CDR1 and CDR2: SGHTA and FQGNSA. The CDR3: CASSPDRAYEQYF. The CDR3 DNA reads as TGTGCCAGCAGCCCAGACAGGGCCTACGAGCAGTACTTC.

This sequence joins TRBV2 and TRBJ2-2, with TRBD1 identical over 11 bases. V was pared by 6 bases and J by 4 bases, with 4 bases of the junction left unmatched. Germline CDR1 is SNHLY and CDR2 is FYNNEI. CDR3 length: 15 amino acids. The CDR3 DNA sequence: TGTGCCAGCAGAGGACAGGGGGCAGTCACCGGGGAGCTGTTTTTT. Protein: CASRGQGAVTGELFF. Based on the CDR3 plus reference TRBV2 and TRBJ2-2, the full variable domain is EPEVTQTPSHQVTQMGQEVILRCVPISNHLYFYWYRQILGQKVEFLVSFYNNEISEKSEIFDDQFSVERPDGSNFTLKIRSTKLEDSAMYFCASRGQGAVTGELFFGEGSRLTVL.

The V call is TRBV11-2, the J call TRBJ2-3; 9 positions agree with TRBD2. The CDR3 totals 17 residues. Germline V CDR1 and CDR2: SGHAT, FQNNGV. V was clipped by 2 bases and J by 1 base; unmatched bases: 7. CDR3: CASSLIASSGGTDTQYF. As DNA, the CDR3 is TGTGCCAGCAGCTTAATCGCGTCTAGCGGGGGCACAGATACGCAGTATTTT.

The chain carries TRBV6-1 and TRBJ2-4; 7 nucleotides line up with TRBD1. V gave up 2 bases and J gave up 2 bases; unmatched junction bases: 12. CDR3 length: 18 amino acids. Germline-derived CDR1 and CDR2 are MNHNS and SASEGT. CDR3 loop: CASSEPKTGFGSKNIQYF. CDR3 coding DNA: TGTGCCAGCAGTGAACCTAAGACAGGGTTTGGGTCCAAAAACATTCAGTACTTC.

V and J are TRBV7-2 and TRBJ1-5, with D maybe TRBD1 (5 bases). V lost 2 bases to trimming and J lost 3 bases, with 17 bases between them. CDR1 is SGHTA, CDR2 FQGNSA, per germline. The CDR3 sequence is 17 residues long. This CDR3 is CASSLRRDGGNNQPQHF. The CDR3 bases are TGTGCCAGCAGCTTAAGGAGGGACGGGGGGAACAATCAGCCCCAGCATTTT.

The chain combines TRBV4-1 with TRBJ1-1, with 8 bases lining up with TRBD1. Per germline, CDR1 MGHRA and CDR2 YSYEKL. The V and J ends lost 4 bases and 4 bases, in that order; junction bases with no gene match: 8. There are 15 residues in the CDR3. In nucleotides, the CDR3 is TGCGCCAGCAGCCTAGGACAGGGAGGGGCCACTGAAGCTTTCTTT. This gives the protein CASSLGQGGATEAFF.

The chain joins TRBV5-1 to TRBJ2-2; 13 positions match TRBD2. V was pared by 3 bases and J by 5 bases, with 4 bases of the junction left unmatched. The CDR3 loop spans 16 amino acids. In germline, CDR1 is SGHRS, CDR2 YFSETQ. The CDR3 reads CASSSLLAGGTGELFF. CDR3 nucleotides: TGCGCCAGCAGCTCCTTACTAGCGGGGGGGACCGGGGAGCTGTTTTTT.